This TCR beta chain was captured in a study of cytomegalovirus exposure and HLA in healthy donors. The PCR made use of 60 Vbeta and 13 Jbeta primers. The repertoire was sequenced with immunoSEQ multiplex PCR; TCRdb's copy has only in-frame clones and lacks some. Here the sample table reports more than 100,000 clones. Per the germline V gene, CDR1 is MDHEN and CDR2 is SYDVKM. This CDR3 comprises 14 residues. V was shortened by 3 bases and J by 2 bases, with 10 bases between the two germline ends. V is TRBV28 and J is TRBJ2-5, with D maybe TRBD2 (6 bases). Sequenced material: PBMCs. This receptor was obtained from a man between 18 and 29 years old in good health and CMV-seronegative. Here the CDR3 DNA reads TGTGCCAGCAGTTTGGGGGGAAGGCAAGAGACCCAGTACTTC. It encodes CASSLGGRQETQYF.